This TCR beta chain was identified during a study of long-term antiretroviral therapy in people with HIV. J gave up 1 base and V 6 bases, and 6 bases lay outside the gene matches. This CDR3 is 17 amino acids long. CDR1 is MNHEY, CDR2 SMNVEV, per germline (reference sequence). The authors ran the immunoSEQ assay, v3.0, at survey level. Using immunoSEQ multiplex PCR, the repertoire was profiled, and TCRdb retains in-frame clones only, with some absent. The sample carries about 22,000 clones, about 86% recorded once. The sequenced sample was unsorted PBMCs, obtained 1.3 years after starting antiretroviral therapy. This TCR came from a man in his sixties with HIV. This rearrangement joins TRBV27 to TRBJ1-6; 10 positions match TRBD1. The CDR3 here is CASRSGTGVSYNSPLHF. For the CDR3, the DNA is TGTGCCAGCAGGTCCGGGACAGGGGTGTCCTATAATTCACCCCTCCACTTT.